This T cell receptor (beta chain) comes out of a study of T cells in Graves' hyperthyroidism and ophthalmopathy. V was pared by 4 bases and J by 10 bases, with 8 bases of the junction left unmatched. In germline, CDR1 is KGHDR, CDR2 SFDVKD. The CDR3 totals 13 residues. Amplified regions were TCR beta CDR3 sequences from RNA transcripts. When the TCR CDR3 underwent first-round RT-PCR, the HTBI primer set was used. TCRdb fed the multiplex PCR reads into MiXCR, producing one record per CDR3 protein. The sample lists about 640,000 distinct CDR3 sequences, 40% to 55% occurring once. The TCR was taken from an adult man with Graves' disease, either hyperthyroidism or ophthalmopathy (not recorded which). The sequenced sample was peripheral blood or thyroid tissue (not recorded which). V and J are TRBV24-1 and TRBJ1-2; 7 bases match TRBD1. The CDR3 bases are TGTGCCACCAGTGACGCGACAGGGACGGCCTACACCTTC. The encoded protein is CATSDATGTAYTF.